This T cell receptor (beta chain) appears in the sequencing data of a study of blood T cell repertoires in COVID-19 (dated by TCRdb to about 2020). Background for the entire study: Samples from collaborators originated in the United States, Italy and Spain and spanned both the acute and convalescent phases of COVID-19. Nearly every sample came with metadata listing a de-identified subject ID, COVID-19 status, age in years and sex. Where HLA class I and class II types were available, the types were taken from metadata supplied by the sample provider, not from assay-based typing. The repertoires were made available in a free public database intended to serve as a resource for research on the immune response to SARS-CoV-2. The prospective study material was composed of cDNA or gDNA derived from T cells, B-cell-depleted T cells, or PBMCs. The samples were drawn from the first 160 participants of the ongoing ImmuneRACE study and from 1,254 subjects provided by 6 global collaborators. The dataset comprised deeply sampled blood TCRbeta repertoires from subjects exposed to, actively infected with, or recovered from COVID-19. The paper as a whole reports these results and caveats: The amount of clinical and demographic metadata varied by source and participant and was provided uncurated.

Each collaborating institution followed its own protocols to collect whole blood in K2EDTA tubes. For TCRbeta analysis, collaborator samples were shipped as frozen whole blood, as isolated PBMCs, or as DNA extracted from either sample type. About this clone: This receptor's antigen is unknown. The record has no base qualities; no much larger clone is one base away.

From the cysteine through the phenylalanine, the CDR3 covers 13 amino acids. Only CDR3 DNA is held: 39 bases, read in frame from base 1. CDR1 and CDR2, per the germline V gene (reference sequence), are MNHEY and SMNVEV. V is clipped by 8 bases and J by 5 bases, and the sequence between their germline boundaries is 15 bases long. TCRbeta CDR3 regions were amplified from genomic DNA using the immunoSEQ Assay, a bias-controlled multiplex PCR. The published analysis was carried out like this. Nucleated cell counts per sample were estimated from amplification of reference gene primers within the assay. To quantify the absolute abundance of each unique TCRbeta CDR3 rearrangement, sequence reads were collapsed and filtered. Productive Simpson clonality was computed per sample as the square root of Simpson's diversity index over productive rearrangements. TCRdb holds this immuneACCESS table with in-frame rearrangements only. Some clones are missing; in checked studies, unresolved V genes explain under half, and the rest has no known cause. From that table come the V and J calls and clone size; the DNA was used to work out D and trimming. For this sample the table gives about 200,000 clones, of which 89% were detected only once. Clones ranked in the top ten supply 4% to 5.5% of the sample.

The TCR sequence derives from a woman aged 40 to 50 with acute or convalescent COVID-19. The rearranged segments are TRBV27 and TRBJ1-2; perhaps TRBD1 is the D gene, with 6 bases matching. Material for sequencing was peripheral blood. CDR3 sequence: CASWGEGVYGYTF. The DNA sequence is as follows: TGTGCCAGCTGGGGTGAGGGGGTGTATGGCTACACCTTC.